Presented here are 6 T cell receptor beta chains from one specimen sequenced in a study of Ad26.COV2.S vaccination and SARS-CoV-2 variants. The treatment: approximately 18 received Ad26.COV2.S at low or high dose, single or two shots; about 5 received placebo; per-sample allocation not given. On day 63 after the first injection, vaccine and placebo recipients gave samples. Clones were read by immunoSEQ multiplex PCR, and TCRdb kept only the in-frame ones, dropping some. The repertoire includes 200,000 to 300,000 clones, roughly 88% of them detected once, and roughly 10% sits in the top ten. The sample consisted of peripheral blood, taken in a trial of Ad26.COV2.S vaccine versus placebo. The receptors were gathered from a person between 18 and 65 years old who received the Ad26.COV2.S COVID-19 vaccine or a placebo.

V and J are TRBV7-2 and TRBJ1-3; D is ambiguous. Trimming took off 1 base at V and 0 bases at J, with 13 bases between the two ends. Germline CDR1 SGHTA, CDR2 FQGNSA. The CDR3 spans 17 residues. In nucleotides, the CDR3 is TGTGCCAGCAGCTTAGGCCCCTCGCGGGGCTCTGGAAACACCATATATTTT. Translated, it gives CASSLGPSRGSGNTIYF.

V usage is TRBV5-1 and J usage is TRBJ1-1; D ambiguous. V gave up 0 bases and J gave up 3 bases, with 12 bases separating them. The CDR3 sequence is 15 residues long. Germline values: CDR1 SGHRS, CDR2 YFSETQ. This CDR3 is CASSLGGQKYTEAFF. The CDR3 coding sequence is TGCGCCAGCAGCTTGGGTGGTCAGAAGTACACTGAAGCTTTCTTT.

The gene calls are TRBV5-1 and TRBJ1-1; D may be TRBD1 (6 bases). Looked up from germline, CDR1 is SGHRS and CDR2 is YFSETQ. Trimming pared 3 bases from V and 1 base from J, leaving 16 bases between. The CDR3 consists of 16 residues. Here the CDR3 DNA reads TGCGCCAGCAGCTCCCTCACAGGGCACGGGAACACTGAAGCTTTCTTT. Translated, it gives CASSSLTGHGNTEAFF.

The chain uses TRBV2 and TRBJ1-5; 7 nucleotides align to TRBD1. The CDR3 is 15 amino acids. Germline CDR1 reads SNHLY; CDR2 reads FYNNEI. V lost 5 bases, J lost 1 base, and 5 bases stayed unmatched. The DNA for the CDR3 is TGTGCCAGCAGTACGTCAGGGGGGAGCAATCAGCCCCAGCATTTT. Translation gives CASSTSGGSNQPQHF.

The chain links TRBV12-3 or TRBV12-4 to TRBJ2-3; no reliable D call. Trimming took 5 bases from V and 3 from J, leaving 3 bases between them. This CDR3 has 11 amino acids. The CDR3 nucleotides are TGTGCCAGCAGTCGGACAGATACGCAGTATTTT. Its protein is CASSRTDTQYF.

This rearrangement joins TRBV7-2 to TRBJ2-3; D not certain. The ends were cut back, 0 bases at V and 0 bases at J, with 4 bases in the middle. This CDR3 comprises 14 residues. Germline V lookup: CDR1 SGHTA, CDR2 FQGNSA. The CDR3 region is CASSLAVSTDTQYF. In nucleotides, the CDR3 is TGTGCCAGCAGCTTAGCCGTTAGCACAGATACGCAGTATTTT.